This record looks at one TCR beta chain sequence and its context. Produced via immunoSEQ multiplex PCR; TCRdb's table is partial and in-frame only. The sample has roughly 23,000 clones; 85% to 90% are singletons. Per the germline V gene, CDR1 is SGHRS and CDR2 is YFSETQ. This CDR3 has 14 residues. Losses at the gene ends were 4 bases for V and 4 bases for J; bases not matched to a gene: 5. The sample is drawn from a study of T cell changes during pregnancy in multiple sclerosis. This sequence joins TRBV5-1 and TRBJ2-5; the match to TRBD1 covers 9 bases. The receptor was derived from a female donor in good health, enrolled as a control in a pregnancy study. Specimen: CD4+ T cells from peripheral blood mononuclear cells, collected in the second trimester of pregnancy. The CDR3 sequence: CASSGTGRGETQYF. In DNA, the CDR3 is TGCGCCAGCAGCGGGACAGGGCGAGGAGAGACCCAGTACTTC.